These 17 T cell receptor beta chains came from one sample sequenced in a study of blood T cells in healthy people across ages (dated by TCRdb to 2014 to 2015). Libraries were made using 5' RACE. The sequencing machine was an Illumina HiSeq 2500. A second 7 to 11 cycle PCR used a sample-barcoded 5' primer and a J-beta primer mix. TCRdb itself trimmed the public reads at Q25 with fastp, ran MiXCR and retained productive beta chains. Rows are unified per CDR3 protein, each entry keeping the most common DNA and genes. A total of about 1.8 million distinct CDR3 sequences appear in this sample, roughly 52% of them only once. The top ten clonotypes cover about 2.1% of the sample. The sequenced material came from blood. These TCRs come from a woman between 35 and 50 years old in good health.

The chain uses TRBV9 and TRBJ2-1; D may be TRBD1 (7 bases). CDR3 length equals 15 residues. Per germline, CDR1 SGDLS and CDR2 YYNGEE. Trimming pared 1 base from V and 4 bases from J, leaving 12 bases between. The CDR3, as DNA: TGTGCCAGCAGCGTAACAGGGGAGGTATACAATGAGCAGTTCTTC. It codes for CASSVTGEVYNEQFF.

The chain couples TRBV20-1 to TRBJ2-5; TRBD1 matches at 8 bases. V trimming: 5 bases; J trimming: 4 bases; junction bases outside the gene matches: 9. The CDR3 runs to 14 residues. Germline lookup yields CDR1 DFQATT and CDR2 SNEGSKA (reference sequence). Here the CDR3 reads CSAGRTGKGETQYF. The CDR3 DNA is TGCAGTGCTGGCAGGACAGGGAAGGGAGAGACCCAGTACTTC.

This clonotype was seen a few times. The chain uses TRBV29-1 and TRBJ2-1; D is perhaps TRBD1 or TRBD2 (5 bases each). Per germline, CDR1 SQVTM and CDR2 ANQGSEA. Trimming took off 3 bases at V and 2 bases at J, with 11 bases between the two ends. This CDR3 spans 14 amino acids. CDR3 amino acids: CSVDGTLAYNEQFF. As DNA, the CDR3 is TGCAGCGTTGATGGGACCCTAGCCTACAATGAGCAGTTCTTC.

A few counts support this clonotype. CDR3: CASSLDGQGQHF. In DNA form, the CDR3 reads TGCGCCAGCAGCTTGGATGGGCAGGGACAGCATTTT. This rearrangement joins TRBV5-1 to TRBJ1-5, with D possibly TRBD1 on 5 matching bases. Germline V gene data show CDR1 as SGHRS and CDR2 as YFSETQ. The CDR3 is made up of 12 amino acids. Trimming removed 0 bases at V and 13 bases at J, with 11 bases between. The complete variable domain, with remaining parts taken from reference TRBV5-1 and TRBJ1-5, reads KAGVTQTPRYLIKTRGQQVTLSCSPISGHRSVSWYQQTPGQGLQFLFEYFSETQRNKGNFPGRFSGRQFSNSRSEMNVSTLELGDSALYLCASSLDGQGQHFGDGTRLSIL.

Written as DNA, the CDR3 is TGTGCCAGCAGACCATCTCCCGGGACTAGCGGGGTAATAGGATACGAGCAGTACTTC. It yields the protein CASRPSPGTSGVIGYEQYF. The chain couples TRBV27 to TRBJ2-7; 13 nucleotides match TRBD2. The CDR3 is made up of 19 amino acids. The V segment lost 6 bases and the J segment 4 bases; nucleotides outside the gene matches: 18. CDR1 MNHEY and CDR2 SMNVEV come from the germline V gene (reference sequence).

This clonotype appeared a few times. This chain joins TRBV6-2 or TRBV6-3 and TRBJ2-5, with TRBD2 matching 7 bases. The V gene end was trimmed by 9 bases and the J gene end by 1 base; junction bases not matched to a gene: 11. Germline CDR1 MNHEY, CDR2 SVGEGT. There are 15 residues in the CDR3. The DNA of the CDR3 is TGTGCCAGTCGTGGGGGGAGGGGCCTCCAAGAGACCCAGTACTTC. Amino acids: CASRGGRGLQETQYF.

This clonotype was counted only a few times. The J gene is TRBJ2-4, the V gene TRBV28, with D perhaps being TRBD1 or TRBD2 (5 bases each). V was trimmed by 5 bases and J by 5 bases, leaving 19 bases between them. From germline, CDR1 is MDHEN and CDR2 SYDVKM. This CDR3 region has 16 residues. Here the CDR3 reads CASSLPWGKDENIQYF. The CDR3 bases are TGTGCCAGCAGTCTCCCGTGGGGGAAAGACGAAAACATTCAGTACTTC.

The rearrangement joins TRBV18 to TRBJ2-7; 7 bases align to TRBD1. The V gene end was trimmed by 3 bases and the J gene end by 2 bases; junction bases not matched to a gene: 10. Germline loops: CDR1 KGHSH, CDR2 LQKENI. This CDR3 is built from 16 residues. CDR3 DNA: TGTGCCAGCTCACCTTGGGCCGGGACAGAACCCTACGAGCAGTACTTC. It yields the protein CASSPWAGTEPYEQYF.

The genes are TRBV7-2 and TRBJ1-2, with 7 bases lining up with TRBD1. The V gene's germline CDR1 is SGHTA and CDR2 FQGNSA. The V and J ends lost 5 bases and 0 bases, in that order; junction bases with no gene match: 6. The CDR3 is 15 residues long. The chain's CDR3 is CASSPRDSSNYGYTF. As DNA, the CDR3 is TGTGCCAGCAGCCCAAGGGACAGCTCTAACTATGGCTACACCTTC.

The table lists this clonotype with a count of one. This chain joins TRBV27 and TRBJ1-3, with D possibly TRBD1 on 6 matching bases. Deletions cut 4 bases from V and 0 bases from J, with 10 bases between. The CDR3 consists of 15 residues. Germline V gene data show CDR1 as MNHEY and CDR2 as SMNVEV (reference sequence). Here the CDR3 DNA reads TGTGCCAGCAGTTCGACAGGAAACTCTGGAAACACCATATATTTT. It codes for CASSSTGNSGNTIYF.

The chain has TRBV19 and TRBJ1-2; D is unclear. This CDR3 comprises 12 residues. V shed 3 bases and J shed 2 bases, with 4 bases lying between them. Looked up from germline, CDR1 is LNHDA and CDR2 is SQIVND (reference sequence). CDR3 amino acids: CASSMYNYGYTF. CDR3 coding DNA: TGTGCCAGTAGTATGTACAACTATGGCTACACCTTC.

This chain links TRBV5-1 with TRBJ2-1; possibly TRBD1 for D (6 bases). The V gene's germline CDR1 is SGHRS and CDR2 YFSETQ. The CDR3 consists of 12 residues. The germline V and J ends were trimmed by 3 bases and 8 bases, with 9 bases remaining between them. CDR3 in DNA: TGCGCCAGCAGCTCTGGACAGTATGAGCAGTTCTTC. Translated: CASSSGQYEQFF. The variable domain in full, completed from reference TRBV5-1 and TRBJ2-1, reads KAGVTQTPRYLIKTRGQQVTLSCSPISGHRSVSWYQQTPGQGLQFLFEYFSETQRNKGNFPGRFSGRQFSNSRSEMNVSTLELGDSALYLCASSSGQYEQFFGPGTRLTVL.

Details on this clonotype: The junction departs from the called germline gene at one end, perhaps through a read error. This sequence joins TRBV11-1 and TRBJ2-3; the D gene is possibly TRBD1 (5 bases). In germline, CDR1 is SGHAT, CDR2 FQDESV (reference sequence). The CDR3 length is 12 residues. CDR3: CASSFGTGTQYF. Here the CDR3 DNA reads TGTGCCAGCAGCTTCGGCACAGGTACGCAGTATTTT.

V usage is TRBV11-2 and J usage is TRBJ1-2, with D hard to call. This CDR3 has 15 amino acids. The germline V and J ends were trimmed by 5 bases and 5 bases, with 18 bases remaining between them. CDR1 is SGHAT and CDR2 is FQNNGV in the germline V gene. CDR3 nucleotide sequence: TGTGCCAGCAGCCTGCGGCCGACCCAAGGGTATGGCTACACCTTC. It codes for CASSLRPTQGYGYTF. Filled out from reference TRBV11-2 and TRBJ1-2, the complete variable domain reads EAGVAQSPRYKIIEKRQSVAFWCNPISGHATLYWYQQILGQGPKLLIQFQNNGVVDDSQLPKDRFSAERLKGVDSTLKIQPAKLEDSAVYLCASSLRPTQGYGYTFGSGTRLTVV.

The V gene is TRBV27, the J gene TRBJ2-1; 12 bases match TRBD2. CDR3 length: 16 amino acids. V was clipped by 4 bases and J by 7 bases; unmatched bases: 8. Looked up from germline, CDR1 is MNHEY and CDR2 is SMNVEV (reference sequence). The CDR3 DNA reads as TGTGCCAGCAGTTCTTCTAGCGGGGGGGCCGGTAATGAGCAGTTCTTC. Translation: CASSSSSGGAGNEQFF.

The table lists this clonotype with a few counts. This chain joins TRBV9 and TRBJ2-7, with TRBD2 identical over 10 bases. The J call may be incorrect, as the DNA end agrees better with TRBJ2-5. This CDR3 is built from 16 residues. Germline values: CDR1 SGDLS, CDR2 YYNGEE. The DNA of the CDR3 is TGTGCCAGCAGCGTAAGGCTAGCGGGGGCAGGGGAGACCCAGTACTTC. Residues: CASSVRLAGAGETQYF.

This clonotype has just a few counts. The chain has TRBV4-1 and TRBJ2-6; D remains unclear. CDR3 length equals 16 residues. Germline V gene data show CDR1 as MGHRA and CDR2 as YSYEKL. The V end lost 0 bases, the J end lost 3 bases, and 9 bases lay between the germline ends. CDR3 nucleotide sequence: TGCGCCAGCAGCCAAGATGTCAGCTTTGGGGCCAACGTCCTGACTTTC. Translation: CASSQDVSFGANVLTF.